These T cell receptor beta chains were read from a single sample in a study of molecular identifiers for immune sequencing clone quantification. TCRdb itself ran the PCR reads through MiXCR, one entry per CDR3 protein. This table holds 460,000 or so distinct CDR3 sequences, around a fifth found once. The sequenced material came from naive CD8+ T cells from blood, with Jurkat cell RNA spiked in. These receptors were collected from a human donor in good health. Some libraries in this study had Jurkat cell RNA spiked in. CDR3s include the opening cysteine and the closing phenylalanine or tryptophan. Fields, in order: V gene, J gene, clone size, D gene, CDR3 protein, CDR3 DNA. D genes are given only for firm matches. A row's size may be missing; if present it is once, few, many or a size class.

V gene: TRBV29-1
J gene: TRBJ2-2
clone size: many
D gene: TRBD1
CDR3 protein: CSVEGTVANTGELFF
CDR3 DNA: TGCAGCGTTGAGGGGACAGTTGCGAACACCGGGGAGCTGTTTTTT

V gene: TRBV6-2/TRBV6-3
J gene: TRBJ1-1
clone size: NA
D gene: NA
CDR3 protein: CASSSGHHLNTEAFF
CDR3 DNA: TGTGCCAGCAGCTCCGGACACCATTTGAACACTGAAGCTTTCTTT

V gene: TRBV19
J gene: TRBJ2-2
clone size: few
D gene: TRBD2
CDR3 protein: CASSILASGAARTGELFF
CDR3 DNA: TGTGCCAGTAGTATTCTCGCTAGCGGGGCCGCCCGCACCGGGGAGCTGTTTTTT

V gene: TRBV29-1
J gene: TRBJ2-3
clone size: many
D gene: TRBD1
CDR3 protein: CSVGTGRLDTQYF
CDR3 DNA: TGCAGCGTTGGGACAGGCAGATTAGATACGCAGTATTTT

V gene: TRBV5-4
J gene: TRBJ1-4
clone size: NA
D gene: TRBD1
CDR3 protein: CASSPGQGATEKLLF
CDR3 DNA: TGTGCCAGCAGCCCAGGACAGGGGGCGACTGAAAAACTGCTTTTT

V gene: TRBV7-9
J gene: TRBJ1-1
clone size: many
D gene: TRBD1
CDR3 protein: CASSGDRDQITEAFF
CDR3 DNA: TGTGCCAGCAGCGGGGACAGGGATCAAATCACTGAAGCTTTCTTT

V gene: TRBV7-9
J gene: TRBJ1-6
clone size: few
D gene: TRBD1
CDR3 protein: CASSSVQQGNSPLHF
CDR3 DNA: TGTGCCAGCAGCTCGGTACAACAGGGGAATTCACCCCTCCACTTT

V gene: TRBV5-1
J gene: TRBJ1-5
clone size: NA
D gene: TRBD1
CDR3 protein: CASRPTGGNQPQHF
CDR3 DNA: TGCGCCAGCCGCCCGACAGGGGGAAATCAGCCCCAGCATTTT

V gene: TRBV25-1
J gene: TRBJ2-3
clone size: many
D gene: NA
CDR3 protein: CASSAVTDTQYF
CDR3 DNA: TGTGCCAGCAGTGCAGTAACAGATACGCAGTATTTT

V gene: TRBV10-3
J gene: TRBJ2-1
clone size: NA
D gene: NA
CDR3 protein: CAISEFRGNEQFF
CDR3 DNA: TGTGCCATCAGTGAGTTTAGGGGCAATGAGCAGTTCTTC

V gene: TRBV7-9
J gene: TRBJ2-7
clone size: NA
D gene: TRBD1
CDR3 protein: CASSSNRDRGLEQYF
CDR3 DNA: TGTGCCAGCAGCAGTAACCGGGACAGGGGGCTCGAGCAGTACTTC

V gene: TRBV5-4
J gene: TRBJ1-1
clone size: many
D gene: NA
CDR3 protein: CASSLPKNTEAFF
CDR3 DNA: TGTGCCAGCAGCTTGCCAAAGAACACTGAAGCTTTCTTT

V gene: TRBV13
J gene: TRBJ2-3
clone size: NA
D gene: NA
CDR3 protein: CASSLLSVSGTDTQYF
CDR3 DNA: TGTGCCAGCAGCTTATTGTCTGTTAGCGGCACAGATACGCAGTATTTT

V gene: TRBV7-2
J gene: TRBJ2-1
clone size: many
D gene: TRBD1
CDR3 protein: CASSLAGTDYNEQFF
CDR3 DNA: TGTGCCAGCAGCTTAGCCGGGACAGACTACAATGAGCAGTTCTTC

V gene: TRBV19
J gene: TRBJ2-5
clone size: NA
D gene: NA
CDR3 protein: CASSWGSETQYF
CDR3 DNA: TGTGCCAGTAGTTGGGGTTCAGAGACCCAGTACTTC

V gene: TRBV24-1
J gene: TRBJ2-1
clone size: few
D gene: TRBD2
CDR3 protein: CATSAPPQTSGRNEQFF
CDR3 DNA: TGTGCCACCAGTGCCCCTCCCCAAACTAGCGGGAGAAATGAGCAGTTCTTC

V gene: TRBV7-9
J gene: TRBJ2-7
clone size: many
D gene: NA
CDR3 protein: CASSSGRLEQYF
CDR3 DNA: TGTGCCAGCAGCTCGGGGAGATTGGAGCAGTACTTC

V gene: TRBV4-1
J gene: TRBJ2-1
clone size: NA
D gene: TRBD1
CDR3 protein: CASGQTGDNEQFF
CDR3 DNA: TGCGCCAGCGGGCAGACAGGGGATAATGAGCAGTTCTTC

V gene: TRBV19
J gene: TRBJ2-5
clone size: many
D gene: TRBD1
CDR3 protein: CASSNTGGFGETQYF
CDR3 DNA: TGTGCCAGTAGTAATACAGGGGGATTTGGAGAGACCCAGTACTTC

V gene: TRBV6-1
J gene: TRBJ1-1
clone size: many
D gene: TRBD1
CDR3 protein: CASSTWDSLNTEAFF
CDR3 DNA: TGTGCCAGCAGTACGTGGGACAGCCTAAACACTGAAGCTTTCTTT

V gene: TRBV20-1
J gene: TRBJ2-3
clone size: many
D gene: TRBD2
CDR3 protein: CSARDLDFPGLADTQYF
CDR3 DNA: TGCAGTGCTAGAGATCTTGACTTCCCGGGACTAGCAGATACGCAGTATTTT

V gene: TRBV4-1
J gene: TRBJ1-1
clone size: NA
D gene: NA
CDR3 protein: CASSTEKTDTEAFF
CDR3 DNA: TGCGCCAGCAGCACAGAAAAAACGGACACTGAAGCTTTCTTC

V gene: TRBV7-9
J gene: TRBJ1-6
clone size: NA
D gene: NA
CDR3 protein: CASSSTTLPNSPLHF
CDR3 DNA: TGTGCCAGCAGCTCGACGACCCTCCCTAATTCACCCCTCCACTTT

V gene: TRBV6-5
J gene: TRBJ2-7
clone size: NA
D gene: NA
CDR3 protein: CASSPFEGYEQYF
CDR3 DNA: TGTGCCAGCAGTCCTTTTGAGGGCTACGAGCAGTACTTC

V gene: TRBV27
J gene: TRBJ2-7
clone size: NA
D gene: NA
CDR3 protein: CASSFAQGAYEQYF
CDR3 DNA: TGTGCCAGCAGTTTCGCGCAGGGAGCCTACGAGCAGTACTTC

V gene: TRBV10-3
J gene: TRBJ2-7
clone size: many
D gene: TRBD1
CDR3 protein: CAIRETGGQYEQYF
CDR3 DNA: TGTGCCATCAGGGAAACAGGGGGCCAGTACGAGCAGTACTTC

V gene: TRBV12-3/TRBV12-4
J gene: TRBJ1-1
clone size: many
D gene: NA
CDR3 protein: CASLARYQMNTEAFF
CDR3 DNA: TGTGCCAGCCTAGCGCGATACCAAATGAACACTGAAGCTTTCTTT

V gene: TRBV5-1
J gene: TRBJ1-3
clone size: NA
D gene: NA
CDR3 protein: CASSYDSSGNAIYF
CDR3 DNA: TGCGCCAGCAGCTACGACAGCTCTGGAAACGCCATATATTTT

V gene: TRBV5-4
J gene: TRBJ2-2
clone size: few
D gene: TRBD1
CDR3 protein: CASSPWTGTNTGELFF
CDR3 DNA: TGTGCCAGCAGCCCCTGGACAGGAACGAACACCGGGGAGCTGTTTTTT

V gene: TRBV11-1
J gene: TRBJ2-3
clone size: NA
D gene: TRBD2
CDR3 protein: CASSLLAEATDTQYF
CDR3 DNA: TGTGCCAGCAGCTTGCTAGCGGAAGCCACAGATACGCAGTATTTT

V gene: TRBV30
J gene: TRBJ1-4
clone size: few
D gene: TRBD1
CDR3 protein: CAWSTGTGGFEKLFF
CDR3 DNA: TGTGCCTGGAGTACCGGGACAGGGGGCTTTGAAAAACTGTTTTTT

V gene: TRBV29-1
J gene: TRBJ2-5
clone size: many
D gene: TRBD2
CDR3 protein: CSVIPRGTSVQETQYF
CDR3 DNA: TGCAGCGTTATCCCGCGGGGGACTAGCGTCCAAGAGACCCAGTACTTC

V gene: TRBV3-2
J gene: TRBJ1-1
clone size: NA
D gene: NA
CDR3 protein: CASSRMVGLRPSNTLDTEAFF
CDR3 DNA: TGTGCCAGCAGCCGTATGGTAGGACTGCGACCTTCGAACACTCTTGACACTGAAGCTTTCTTT

V gene: TRBV7-9
J gene: TRBJ2-7
clone size: many
D gene: TRBD1
CDR3 protein: CASSKDRGHDEQYF
CDR3 DNA: TGTGCCAGCAGCAAGGACAGGGGGCACGACGAGCAGTACTTC

V gene: TRBV27
J gene: TRBJ1-1
clone size: few
D gene: NA
CDR3 protein: CASSPQGLVVLGNTEAFF
CDR3 DNA: TGTGCCAGCAGCCCTCAGGGTCTCGTGGTCTTGGGGAACACTGAAGCTTTCTTT

V gene: TRBV14
J gene: TRBJ2-3
clone size: NA
D gene: TRBD1
CDR3 protein: CASSQDWTGGGPDTQYF
CDR3 DNA: TGTGCCAGCAGCCAAGACTGGACAGGGGGCGGACCGGATACGCAGTATTTT

V gene: TRBV2
J gene: TRBJ2-3
clone size: many
D gene: TRBD2
CDR3 protein: CASSGDYAGRAGTDTQYF
CDR3 DNA: TGTGCCAGCAGTGGGGACTATGCCGGGAGGGCCGGCACAGATACGCAGTATTTT

V gene: TRBV6-2/TRBV6-3
J gene: TRBJ2-3
clone size: many
D gene: TRBD2
CDR3 protein: CASTAPGLAGLDTQYF
CDR3 DNA: TGTGCCAGCACCGCACCGGGACTAGCGGGGCTAGATACGCAGTATTTT

V gene: TRBV28
J gene: TRBJ2-1
clone size: many
D gene: TRBD1
CDR3 protein: CASSYRTGFPGDGEQFF
CDR3 DNA: TGTGCCAGCAGTTATAGGACAGGGTTCCCTGGTGACGGTGAGCAGTTCTTC

V gene: TRBV29-1
J gene: TRBJ2-7
clone size: many
D gene: TRBD1
CDR3 protein: CSARDRNGREQYF
CDR3 DNA: TGCAGCGCCCGGGACAGGAATGGAAGGGAGCAGTACTTC

V gene: TRBV30
J gene: TRBJ2-7
clone size: many
D gene: NA
CDR3 protein: CAWSVLSGAAYEQYF
CDR3 DNA: TGTGCCTGGAGTGTACTTTCTGGAGCCGCCTACGAGCAGTACTTC

V gene: TRBV29-1
J gene: TRBJ2-3
clone size: many
D gene: NA
CDR3 protein: CSVEDSGTDTQYF
CDR3 DNA: TGCAGCGTTGAAGATTCAGGAACAGATACGCAGTATTTT

V gene: TRBV10-3
J gene: TRBJ2-2
clone size: few
D gene: NA
CDR3 protein: CAISDRLPSVNTGELFF
CDR3 DNA: TGTGCCATCAGTGATCGCCTACCCTCCGTAAACACCGGGGAGCTGTTTTTT

V gene: TRBV6-5
J gene: TRBJ1-3
clone size: NA
D gene: NA
CDR3 protein: CASSAESSGNTIYF
CDR3 DNA: TGTGCCAGCAGTGCAGAGAGCTCTGGAAACACCATATATTTT

V gene: TRBV7-2
J gene: TRBJ2-7
clone size: many
D gene: TRBD1
CDR3 protein: CASSLVGQGGEQYF
CDR3 DNA: TGTGCCAGCAGCTTAGTGGGACAGGGAGGTGAGCAGTACTTC

V gene: TRBV12-3/TRBV12-4
J gene: TRBJ1-5
clone size: many
D gene: NA
CDR3 protein: CASSLGGVGQPQHF
CDR3 DNA: TGTGCCAGCAGTTTAGGGGGGGTCGGTCAGCCCCAGCATTTT

V gene: TRBV13
J gene: TRBJ2-2
clone size: many
D gene: NA
CDR3 protein: CASSWPAGELFF
CDR3 DNA: TGTGCCAGCAGCTGGCCTGCCGGGGAGCTGTTTTTT

V gene: TRBV13
J gene: TRBJ1-3
clone size: few
D gene: TRBD1
CDR3 protein: CASSVGTGGVSGNTIYF
CDR3 DNA: TGTGCCAGCAGCGTAGGGACAGGGGGAGTCTCTGGAAACACCATATATTTT

V gene: TRBV7-3
J gene: TRBJ2-1
clone size: few
D gene: TRBD2
CDR3 protein: CASSLTGLAGVFYNEQFF
CDR3 DNA: TGTGCCAGCAGCTTAACGGGACTAGCGGGAGTTTTCTACAATGAGCAGTTCTTC

V gene: TRBV6-2/TRBV6-3
J gene: TRBJ1-2
clone size: NA
D gene: NA
CDR3 protein: CASSYLPSYNYGYTF
CDR3 DNA: TGTGCCAGCAGTTACCTACCTAGTTACAACTATGGCTACACCTTC

V gene: TRBV29-1
J gene: TRBJ2-1
clone size: few
D gene: NA
CDR3 protein: CSVEVTDPLVTYNEQFF
CDR3 DNA: TGCAGCGTTGAAGTTACAGATCCGTTGGTTACCTACAATGAGCAGTTCTTC

V gene: TRBV4-2
J gene: TRBJ2-5
clone size: NA
D gene: NA
CDR3 protein: CASSQDLTGEGTQYF
CDR3 DNA: TGTGCCAGCAGCCAAGATTTGACGGGTGAAGGGACCCAGTACTTC

V gene: TRBV6-5
J gene: TRBJ2-7
clone size: few
D gene: NA
CDR3 protein: CASSYSVRDRTYEQYF
CDR3 DNA: TGTGCCAGCAGTTACTCGGTCAGGGACCGCACCTACGAGCAGTACTTC

V gene: TRBV5-1
J gene: TRBJ2-1
clone size: NA
D gene: TRBD2
CDR3 protein: CASSLSSRLARANEQFF
CDR3 DNA: TGCGCCAGCAGCTTGTCGAGCCGACTAGCGAGGGCGAATGAGCAGTTCTTC

V gene: TRBV29-1
J gene: TRBJ2-3
clone size: NA
D gene: TRBD2
CDR3 protein: CSAEGLAGGWGTDTQYF
CDR3 DNA: TGCAGCGCCGAGGGACTAGCGGGAGGGTGGGGCACAGATACGCAGTATTTT

V gene: TRBV3-1
J gene: TRBJ2-2
clone size: few
D gene: NA
CDR3 protein: CASSTRPSNTGELFF
CDR3 DNA: TGTGCCAGCAGCACCCGACCCAGCAACACCGGGGAGCTGTTTTTT

V gene: TRBV5-1
J gene: TRBJ1-1
clone size: many
D gene: NA
CDR3 protein: CASRGEYTEAFF
CDR3 DNA: TGCGCCAGCAGAGGCGAATACACTGAAGCTTTCTTT

V gene: TRBV24-1
J gene: TRBJ1-1
clone size: NA
D gene: TRBD1
CDR3 protein: CATSDSSGQGGEAFF
CDR3 DNA: TGTGCCACCAGTGATTCTTCGGGACAGGGAGGTGAAGCTTTCTTT

V gene: TRBV27
J gene: TRBJ2-2
clone size: NA
D gene: TRBD2
CDR3 protein: CASSSGLAGVTGELFF
CDR3 DNA: TGTGCCAGCAGTTCTGGGCTAGCGGGAGTCACCGGGGAGCTGTTTTTT